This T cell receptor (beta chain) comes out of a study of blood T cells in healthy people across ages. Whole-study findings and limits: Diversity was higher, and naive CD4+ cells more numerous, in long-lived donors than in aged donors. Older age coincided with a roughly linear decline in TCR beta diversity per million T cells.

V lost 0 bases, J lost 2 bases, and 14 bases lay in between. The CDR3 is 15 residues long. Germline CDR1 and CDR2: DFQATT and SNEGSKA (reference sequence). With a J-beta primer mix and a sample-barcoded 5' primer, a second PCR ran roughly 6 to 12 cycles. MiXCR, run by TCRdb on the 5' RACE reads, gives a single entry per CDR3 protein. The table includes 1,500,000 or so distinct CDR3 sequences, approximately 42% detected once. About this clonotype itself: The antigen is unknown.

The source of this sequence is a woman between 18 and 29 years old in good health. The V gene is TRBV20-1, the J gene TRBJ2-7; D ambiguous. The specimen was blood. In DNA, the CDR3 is TGCAGTGCTAGAGATCAAGGACCGAGGACCTACGAGCAGTACTTC. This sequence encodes CSARDQGPRTYEQYF.